The sequence of this TCR beta chain was determined in a study of early T cells in non-severe SARS-CoV-2 infection. In the study overall: The input, bulk RNA from unsorted whole blood, was sequenced, and chains were unpaired. Overall study findings and caveats: Comparison of clonotypes with VDJdb favored anti-spike CD8 responses while missing private and CD4 specificities.

Each cDNA molecule carried a unique molecular identifier. TCRdb ran MiXCR on the 5' RACE reads and lists one entry per CDR3 protein. The sample contains about 37,000 distinct CDR3 sequences, 5% to 5.5% of which appear only once. Concerning this clonotype: The antigen is not known.

CDR3 length: 15 amino acids. V lost 5 bases to trimming and J lost 4 bases, with 16 bases between them. Germline lookup yields CDR1 MNHEY and CDR2 SVGAGI. The clonotype was recovered from an adult who was a healthcare worker with PCR-confirmed SARS-CoV-2 infection or an uninfected control (not recorded which). The chain is built from TRBV6-5 and TRBJ2-3, with D possibly called TRBD1 or TRBD2 (6 bases each). The sample here was whole blood, taken at baseline. In DNA, the CDR3 is TGTGCCAGCAGTAGAGTCCGGGGGCGGGCAGATACGCAGTATTTT. This gives the protein CASSRVRGRADTQYF.